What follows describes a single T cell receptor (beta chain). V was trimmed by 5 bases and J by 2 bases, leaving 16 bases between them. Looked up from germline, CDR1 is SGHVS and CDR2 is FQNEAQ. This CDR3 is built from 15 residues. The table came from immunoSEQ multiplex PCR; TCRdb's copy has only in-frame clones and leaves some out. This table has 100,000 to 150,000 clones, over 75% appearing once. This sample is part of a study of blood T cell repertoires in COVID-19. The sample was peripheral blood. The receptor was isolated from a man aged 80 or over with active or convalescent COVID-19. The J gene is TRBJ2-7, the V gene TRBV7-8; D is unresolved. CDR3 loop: CASSPRSRSTYEQYF. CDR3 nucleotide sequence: TGTGCCAGCAGCCCCCGATCAAGGAGTACCTACGAGCAGTACTTC.